The clone carrying this TCR beta chain was seen only once. Its antigen is not known. T-allo10 cells from the graft donor were described as anergic, host-alloantigen-specific, and alloantigen-specific suppressors. This record belongs to a study of type 1 regulatory T cells. Study-wide background: This in vitro CD4 product, T-allo10, is enriched for Tr1 cells and alloantigen-specific.

Germline V gene lookup returns CDR1 MDHEN and CDR2 SYDVKM. This CDR3 comprises 15 residues. V lost 6 bases and J 2 bases, leaving 14 bases between the germline ends. One entry per CDR3 protein results from TCRdb running MiXCR on the reads. The data show some 25,000 distinct CDR3 sequences, around 77% seen once. The rearrangement links TRBV28 to TRBJ1-5; D uncertain. This sequence originates from a human donor in good health. The sequenced sample consisted of cultured T cells, either the whole culture or a sorted T cell fraction (not recorded which). Subset indicated: Tr1-enriched cell product generated in vitro against host alloantigens. The CDR3 sequence: CASREPLGGNQPQHF. DNA for the CDR3: TGTGCCAGCAGGGAACCGCTGGGTGGCAATCAGCCCCAGCATTTT.